The present TCR beta chain was sequenced within a study of shared clonotypes between healthy human individuals. In the study overall: A couple of women and three men aged 18 to 49 made up the donors.

The study, taken as a whole, reports: Richness estimates generally favored naive over memory subsets. An anticipated effect of sequencing depth on clonotype sharing among donors was recognized.

Many counts were recorded for this clone. Antigen: not known. The germline gives CDR1 SQVTM, CDR2 ANQGSEA. There are 13 residues in the CDR3. V lost 7 bases to trimming and J lost 7 bases, with 16 bases between them. The assay was immunoSEQ multiplex PCR, and TCRdb's table has in-frame clones only and misses some. The sample has around 300,000 clones; around 87% are singletons. Specimen: memory CD8+ T cells sorted from blood. Regarding subset: CD45RO+ cells pooled with CCR7-negative TemRA cells. The gene calls are TRBV29-1 and TRBJ2-2; D is perhaps TRBD2 (5 bases). This clonotype was obtained from a young man in good health. The CDR3 DNA follows: TGCAGCGCCGGAACCGGAGAGGGCGGGGAGCTGTTTTTT. Amino acid sequence: CSAGTGEGGELFF.